The rows below give T cell receptor beta chains drawn from one sample of a study of CD8 T cells in ankylosing spondylitis. TCRdb redid the calling of the 5' RACE reads with MiXCR, one entry per CDR3 protein. The sample records about 260,000 distinct CDR3 sequences, under 30% being singletons. Sequenced material: blood, either unsorted or a sorted T cell fraction (not recorded which). The receptors were sampled from a male donor with ankylosing spondylitis or in good health (not recorded which). Each CDR3 is given with its conserved first and last residue. The order of the fields is CDR3 DNA, CDR3 protein, J gene, D gene, V gene, clone size. A D gene is named only where the DNA matches it firmly. The size entry is marked missing in some rows and otherwise reads once, few, many or a size class.

cdr3_nt: TGTGCCACCAGTGATTCTTCACACCTCTACGAGCAGTACTTC
cdr3_aa: CATSDSSHLYEQYF
j_call: TRBJ2-7
d_call: -
v_call: TRBV24-1
clone_size: few

cdr3_nt: TGCAGTGCTAGTGTTGGGAACGAGCAGTACTTC
cdr3_aa: CSASVGNEQYF
j_call: TRBJ2-7
d_call: -
v_call: TRBV20-1
clone_size: -

cdr3_nt: TGTGCCGGAACCGGGACAGGGGGATTAGAAGCTTTCTTT
cdr3_aa: CAGTGTGGLEAFF
j_call: TRBJ1-1
d_call: TRBD1
v_call: TRBV7-2
clone_size: -

cdr3_nt: TGCAGTGCCACCGGGACAGGAAACACTGAAGCTTTCTTT
cdr3_aa: CSATGTGNTEAFF
j_call: TRBJ1-1
d_call: TRBD1
v_call: TRBV20-1
clone_size: -

cdr3_nt: TGTGCCAGCAGCCCAGACAAGGGGGGGACTAGCGGCACAGATACGCAGTATTTT
cdr3_aa: CASSPDKGGTSGTDTQYF
j_call: TRBJ2-3
d_call: TRBD2
v_call: TRBV11-2
clone_size: -

cdr3_nt: TGTGCCAGCAGTCCTTTATCGCGAACATGGACCCAGTACTTC
cdr3_aa: CASSPLSRTWTQYF
j_call: TRBJ2-5
d_call: -
v_call: TRBV27
clone_size: -

cdr3_nt: TGTGCCAGCAGTGAATATGAGACCCAGTACTTC
cdr3_aa: CASSEYETQYF
j_call: TRBJ2-5
d_call: -
v_call: TRBV2
clone_size: -

cdr3_nt: TGCAGTGCTAGCGGAGGAAGGAACACCGGGGAGCTGTTTTTT
cdr3_aa: CSASGGRNTGELFF
j_call: TRBJ2-2
d_call: -
v_call: TRBV20-1
clone_size: -

cdr3_nt: TGTGCCAGCAGCACCGGACAGTTCACCGGGGAGCTGTTTTTT
cdr3_aa: CASSTGQFTGELFF
j_call: TRBJ2-2
d_call: -
v_call: TRBV5-5
clone_size: many

cdr3_nt: TGCAGTGCTAGAGGTTCTTCCTACGAGCAGTACTTC
cdr3_aa: CSARGSSYEQYF
j_call: TRBJ2-7
d_call: -
v_call: TRBV20-1
clone_size: -

cdr3_nt: TGCAGTGCTAGCGTGGTTAATAATTCACCCCTCCACTTT
cdr3_aa: CSASVVNNSPLHF
j_call: TRBJ1-6
d_call: -
v_call: TRBV20-1
clone_size: -

cdr3_nt: TGTGCCAGCAGCTTAGAAGAGGGACATTCCTACGAGCAGTACTTC
cdr3_aa: CASSLEEGHSYEQYF
j_call: TRBJ2-7
d_call: -
v_call: TRBV11-2
clone_size: many

cdr3_nt: TGTGCCAGCAGTTTTTGGTTAGCGGGTACAAGGGGTAATGAGCAGTTCTTC
cdr3_aa: CASSFWLAGTRGNEQFF
j_call: TRBJ2-1
d_call: TRBD2
v_call: TRBV28
clone_size: -

cdr3_nt: TGCAGTGCTAATAAGAGGGGAGGCGCGGATACGCAGTATTTT
cdr3_aa: CSANKRGGADTQYF
j_call: TRBJ2-3
d_call: -
v_call: TRBV20-1
clone_size: -

cdr3_nt: TGTGCCATCAGTGAGGGCAATCCCACCTACGAGCAGTACTTC
cdr3_aa: CAISEGNPTYEQYF
j_call: TRBJ2-7
d_call: -
v_call: TRBV10-3
clone_size: -

cdr3_nt: TGTGCCAGCAGCTATCAGGGGGGTGTGGCTTTCTTT
cdr3_aa: CASSYQGGVAFF
j_call: TRBJ1-1
d_call: TRBD1
v_call: TRBV12-3/TRBV12-4
clone_size: few

cdr3_nt: TGTACCCTCAGCCGAACTAGCGGGGGTAGTAGATTAACAGATACGCAGTATTTT
cdr3_aa: CTLSRTSGGSRLTDTQYF
j_call: TRBJ2-3
d_call: TRBD2
v_call: TRBV2
clone_size: few

cdr3_nt: TGCAGTGCTGAAGACAGGGGGCTGAGGACAGATACGCAGTATTTT
cdr3_aa: CSAEDRGLRTDTQYF
j_call: TRBJ2-3
d_call: TRBD1
v_call: TRBV20-1
clone_size: many

cdr3_nt: TGTGCCAGCAGCTTAGAGGGGGCGCTTTTCGGAAGCAATGCTATTGAAAAACTGTTTTTT
cdr3_aa: CASSLEGALFGSNAIEKLFF
j_call: TRBJ1-4
d_call: TRBD1
v_call: TRBV7-6
clone_size: -

cdr3_nt: TGTGCCAGCAGCCAAGGTACGGACAGACCCTACGAGCAGTACTTC
cdr3_aa: CASSQGTDRPYEQYF
j_call: TRBJ2-7
d_call: -
v_call: TRBV4-2
clone_size: few

cdr3_nt: TGCAGTGCTACGTACACACCTTCGCGCGGCACAGATACGCAGTATTTT
cdr3_aa: CSATYTPSRGTDTQYF
j_call: TRBJ2-3
d_call: -
v_call: TRBV20-1
clone_size: few

cdr3_nt: TGTGCCACCAGGGACAGGGAGAACACTGAAGCTTTCTTT
cdr3_aa: CATRDRENTEAFF
j_call: TRBJ1-1
d_call: TRBD1
v_call: TRBV12-3/TRBV12-4
clone_size: -

cdr3_nt: TGTGCCAGCAGCCTCGGACAGGGGGCTTTCTTT
cdr3_aa: CASSLGQGAFF
j_call: TRBJ1-1
d_call: TRBD1
v_call: TRBV3-1
clone_size: many

cdr3_nt: TGCAGCGTTGGGGCAGGACACCTCCGGAGAGATACGCAGTATTTT
cdr3_aa: CSVGAGHLRRDTQYF
j_call: TRBJ2-3
d_call: -
v_call: TRBV29-1
clone_size: many

cdr3_nt: TGCAGTGCTAGATCCCGACAGGGGTACTCCTACGAGCAGTACTTC
cdr3_aa: CSARSRQGYSYEQYF
j_call: TRBJ2-7
d_call: TRBD1
v_call: TRBV20-1
clone_size: -

cdr3_nt: TGTGCCAGCAGTTTCGGGGGGGGGGCGTTCCCCGACACCGGGGAGCTGTTTTTT
cdr3_aa: CASSFGGGAFPDTGELFF
j_call: TRBJ2-2
d_call: TRBD2
v_call: TRBV27
clone_size: many

cdr3_nt: TGTGCCAGCAGTTTATGGCAACAAGAGACCCAGTACTTC
cdr3_aa: CASSLWQQETQYF
j_call: TRBJ2-5
d_call: -
v_call: TRBV12-3/TRBV12-4
clone_size: -

cdr3_nt: TGCGCCAGCAGCCCGGGGACAGGGGATTCCTACGAGCAGTACTTC
cdr3_aa: CASSPGTGDSYEQYF
j_call: TRBJ2-7
d_call: TRBD1
v_call: TRBV5-1
clone_size: -

cdr3_nt: TGTGCCAGCAGCCAAACCGGGCCCCAAGGTGACGAGCAGTACTTC
cdr3_aa: CASSQTGPQGDEQYF
j_call: TRBJ2-7
d_call: -
v_call: TRBV3-1
clone_size: few

cdr3_nt: TGCAGCGTTCGCTGGGACAGGGACGTCGATACGCAGTATTTT
cdr3_aa: CSVRWDRDVDTQYF
j_call: TRBJ2-3
d_call: TRBD1
v_call: TRBV29-1
clone_size: many

cdr3_nt: TGTGCCAGCAGTCCGTCTACAGGGTACGAGCAGTACTTC
cdr3_aa: CASSPSTGYEQYF
j_call: TRBJ2-7
d_call: -
v_call: TRBV12-3/TRBV12-4
clone_size: few

cdr3_nt: TGCAGCGGGGCGACAGGGGGGTGGGAGACCCAGTACTTC
cdr3_aa: CSGATGGWETQYF
j_call: TRBJ2-5
d_call: TRBD1
v_call: TRBV29-1
clone_size: -

cdr3_nt: TGTGCCAGCAGTTACCTCTGGAACACCGGGGAGCTGTTTTTT
cdr3_aa: CASSYLWNTGELFF
j_call: TRBJ2-2
d_call: -
v_call: TRBV6-5
clone_size: -

cdr3_nt: TGTGCCAGCAGTCGGACAGGGGGCGTGCAGTACTTC
cdr3_aa: CASSRTGGVQYF
j_call: TRBJ2-7
d_call: TRBD1
v_call: TRBV6-1
clone_size: -

cdr3_nt: TGCAGTGCTAGAAACTACCTCAGTGGGGCCAACGTCCTGACTTTC
cdr3_aa: CSARNYLSGANVLTF
j_call: TRBJ2-6
d_call: -
v_call: TRBV20-1
clone_size: -

cdr3_nt: TGTGCCAGCACCCTGGGGGGGGGGAGCAATGAGCAGTTCTTC
cdr3_aa: CASTLGGGSNEQFF
j_call: TRBJ2-1
d_call: TRBD2
v_call: TRBV7-8
clone_size: -

cdr3_nt: TGCGCCAGCACTTCGGGGGGGGCCATGGAGACCCAGTACTTC
cdr3_aa: CASTSGGAMETQYF
j_call: TRBJ2-5
d_call: TRBD2
v_call: TRBV5-1
clone_size: many